The rows below give T cell receptor beta chains drawn from one sample of a study of cytomegalovirus exposure and HLA in healthy donors. Only in-frame clones appear in the TCRdb table, and some are missing; sequencing was by immunoSEQ multiplex PCR. The sample has around 150,000 clones; 65% to 80% are singletons. Sequenced material: PBMCs. Every receptor here comes from a woman in her forties in good health and CMV-seropositive. Both conserved end residues are part of each CDR3. A D gene is named only where the DNA matches it firmly. Clone sizes are given selectively: once, few, many, or a class where the clone is expanded.

V: TRBV6-1; J: TRBJ1-2; D: TRBD1; size: -; CDR3: CASLPTGTGGGYTF; DNA: TGTGCCAGCTTACCCACCGGGACAGGGGGCGGCTACACCTTC
V: TRBV2; J: TRBJ1-2; D: -; size: -; CDR3: CASSLQQGFYGYTF; DNA: TGTGCCAGCAGCCTACAACAGGGATTCTATGGCTACACCTTC
V: TRBV6-1; J: TRBJ1-5; D: TRBD1; size: -; CDR3: CASNVRGLGQPQHF; DNA: TGTGCCAGCAACGTCAGGGGGCTAGGTCAGCCCCAGCATTTT
V: TRBV6-6; J: TRBJ1-4; D: TRBD1; size: -; CDR3: CASSIPNRGSREKLFF; DNA: TGTGCCAGCAGTATCCCTAACAGGGGGTCGAGGGAAAAACTGTTTTTT
V: TRBV30; J: TRBJ2-1; D: -; size: -; CDR3: CAWSWSLGDEQFF; DNA: TGTGCCTGGAGTTGGTCGTTAGGAGATGAGCAGTTCTTC
V: TRBV5-1; J: TRBJ2-7; D: TRBD1; size: once; CDR3: CASSLAPFSGGPSRSSYEQYF; DNA: TGCGCCAGCAGCTTGGCCCCATTTTCAGGGGGCCCTAGCCGGAGCTCCTACGAGCAGTACTTC
V: TRBV5-1; J: TRBJ1-1; D: TRBD1; size: once; CDR3: CASSYTGGMNTEAFF; DNA: TGCGCCAGCAGCTACACAGGGGGGATGAACACTGAAGCTTTCTTT
V: TRBV4-1; J: TRBJ2-3; D: -; size: -; CDR3: CASSPSPGSLDTQYF; DNA: TGCGCCAGCAGCCCTTCCCCCGGGAGCCTAGATACGCAGTATTTT
V: TRBV23-1; J: TRBJ1-1; D: -; size: -; CDR3: CASSHKPPRYCRITEAFF; DNA: TGCGCCAGCAGTCATAAACCCCCCAGGTACTGCCGCATCACTGAAGCTTTCTTT
V: TRBV10-2; J: TRBJ1-5; D: -; size: few; CDR3: CASSESGYSGQPQHF; DNA: TGCGCCAGCAGTGAATCGGGGTACTCAGGACAGCCCCAGCATTTT
V: TRBV11-2; J: TRBJ1-1; D: -; size: -; CDR3: CASSLGVTANTEAFF; DNA: TGTGCCAGCAGCTTAGGCGTGACAGCGAACACTGAAGCTTTCTTT
V: TRBV21-1; J: TRBJ1-1; D: -; size: few; CDR3: CASSSEGTTEAFF; DNA: TGTGCCAGCAGCAGTGAGGGTACTACTGAAGCTTTCTTT
V: TRBV7-9; J: TRBJ1-1; D: -; size: -; CDR3: CSSSPSAAAAFF; DNA: TGTTCCAGCAGCCCCTCTGCCGCGGCAGCTTTCTTT
V: TRBV14; J: TRBJ2-1; D: TRBD2; size: -; CDR3: CASSPLAAEAGEQFF; DNA: TGTGCCAGCAGCCCACTAGCGGCTGAGGCAGGTGAGCAGTTCTTC
V: TRBV29-1; J: TRBJ2-7; D: TRBD1; size: -; CDR3: CSVEGRGPYEQYF; DNA: TGCAGCGTTGAAGGCAGGGGGCCCTACGAGCAGTACTTC
V: TRBV18; J: TRBJ2-5; D: -; size: -; CDR3: CASSPGDLETQYF; DNA: TGTGCCAGCTCACCAGGGGACTTAGAGACCCAGTACTTC
V: TRBV6-1; J: TRBJ1-3; D: -; size: -; CDR3: CASSDPPQGGNTIYF; DNA: TGTGCCAGCAGTGACCCCCCACAAGGCGGCAACACCATATATTTT
V: TRBV4-3; J: TRBJ1-2; D: -; size: -; CDR3: CASSQDIRQGRLGYTF; DNA: TGCGCCAGCAGCCAAGATATCCGGCAGGGAAGGTTAGGCTACACCTTC
V: TRBV19; J: TRBJ2-3; D: TRBD2; size: -; CDR3: CASNNIGAGGQPSTDTQYF; DNA: TGTGCCAGTAATAATATAGGAGCGGGAGGACAGCCTAGCACAGATACGCAGTATTTT
V: TRBV7-2; J: TRBJ1-2; D: TRBD1; size: -; CDR3: CASSLAGTAVYGYTF; DNA: TGTGCCAGCAGCTTAGCCGGGACAGCAGTCTATGGCTACACCTTC
V: TRBV7-2; J: TRBJ2-1; D: TRBD2; size: -; CDR3: CASSSLWGGETFTEQFF; DNA: TGTGCCAGCAGCTCCCTTTGGGGGGGGGAAACCTTTACTGAGCAGTTCTTC
V: TRBV5-1; J: TRBJ2-3; D: TRBD2; size: -; CDR3: CASSYLAGTDTQYF; DNA: TGCGCCAGCAGCTACCTAGCGGGAACAGATACGCAGTATTTT
V: TRBV28; J: TRBJ1-5; D: -; size: -; CDR3: CASSLSYRGDQPQHF; DNA: TGTGCCAGCAGTTTATCCTATCGGGGGGATCAGCCCCAGCATTTT
V: TRBV5-1; J: TRBJ2-3; D: TRBD2; size: -; CDR3: CASIGGGDTQYF; DNA: TGCGCCAGCATTGGGGGGGGAGATACGCAGTATTTT
V: TRBV9; J: TRBJ2-1; D: TRBD2; size: -; CDR3: CASSSAGTSGRKRNEQFF; DNA: TGTGCCAGCAGCTCTGCCGGGACTAGCGGGAGGAAAAGAAATGAGCAGTTCTTC
V: TRBV4-3; J: TRBJ2-3; D: -; size: -; CDR3: CASSRMRTREGQYF; DNA: TGCGCCAGCAGCCGGATGAGGACGCGAGAGGGGCAGTATTTT
V: TRBV19; J: TRBJ2-7; D: -; size: few; CDR3: CASNSGTSYYEQYF; DNA: TGTGCCAGTAATTCCGGGACTTCGTACTACGAGCAGTACTTC
V: TRBV6-5; J: TRBJ2-2; D: TRBD2; size: -; CDR3: CASQRRTSGSGELFF; DNA: TGTGCCAGCCAACGCCGTACTAGCGGTTCCGGGGAGCTGTTTTTT
V: TRBV6-1; J: TRBJ2-3; D: -; size: -; CDR3: CASARSLTDTQYF; DNA: TGTGCCAGCGCGAGGTCTCTTACAGATACGCAGTATTTT
V: TRBV7-9; J: TRBJ2-1; D: TRBD1; size: -; CDR3: CASSLDSGGGEQFF; DNA: TGTGCCAGCAGCTTAGATTCAGGGGGCGGTGAGCAGTTCTTC
V: TRBV18; J: TRBJ2-3; D: -; size: -; CDR3: CASSLAVVRTDTQYF; DNA: TGTGCCAGCTCCTTAGCGGTCGTGAGGACAGATACGCAGTATTTT
V: TRBV7-2; J: TRBJ1-6; D: TRBD1; size: -; CDR3: CASRHTTGMNSPLHF; DNA: TGTGCCAGCAGACATACGACAGGGATGAATTCACCCCTCCACTTT
V: TRBV9; J: TRBJ1-3; D: TRBD1; size: -; CDR3: CASTQRGDSSGNTIYF; DNA: TGTGCCAGCACCCAAAGGGGGGACAGCTCTGGAAACACCATATATTTT
V: TRBV12-2; J: TRBJ1-2; D: -; size: -; CDR3: CASRFSRPNYGYTF; DNA: TGTGCAAGTCGCTTCTCCCGTCCTAACTATGGCTACACCTTC
V: TRBV2; J: TRBJ1-2; D: -; size: -; CDR3: CASSEVNYGYTF; DNA: TGTGCCAGCAGTGAAGTTAATTATGGCTACACCTTC
V: TRBV25-1; J: TRBJ1-5; D: -; size: -; CDR3: CASSERLDQPQHF; DNA: TGTGCCAGCAGTGAACGGTTGGATCAGCCCCAGCATTTT
V: TRBV30; J: TRBJ1-1; D: TRBD1; size: -; CDR3: CAWTRQGAEAFF; DNA: TGTGCCTGGACTCGACAGGGGGCTGAAGCTTTCTTT
V: TRBV5-1; J: TRBJ2-1; D: -; size: -; CDR3: CASSPEGNHQFF; DNA: TGCGCCAGCAGCCCGGAGGGCAATCATCAGTTCTTC
V: TRBV28; J: TRBJ1-2; D: -; size: -; CDR3: CASASVGYTF; DNA: TGTGCCAGCGCCAGCGTTGGCTACACCTTC
V: TRBV4-1; J: TRBJ2-5; D: -; size: -; CDR3: CASSQEMGAGETQYF; DNA: TGCGCCAGCAGCCAAGAAATGGGGGCTGGGGAGACCCAGTACTTC
V: TRBV5-4; J: TRBJ2-5; D: TRBD2; size: -; CDR3: CASSPGLAGGQETQYF; DNA: TGTGCCAGCAGCCCCGGACTAGCGGGCGGACAAGAGACCCAGTACTTC
V: TRBV4-1; J: TRBJ1-1; D: TRBD1; size: -; CDR3: CASSQGDRDTGEAFF; DNA: TGCGCCAGCAGCCAAGGGGACAGGGACACCGGGGAAGCTTTCTTT
V: TRBV12-5; J: TRBJ1-2; D: -; size: -; CDR3: CASGLQGSPRSDYGYTF; DNA: TGTGCTAGTGGTTTACAGGGTTCGCCCCGGTCTGACTATGGCTACACCTTC
V: TRBV6-1; J: TRBJ1-2; D: TRBD1; size: -; CDR3: CASSEGTGKAGYTF; DNA: TGTGCCAGCAGTGAAGGGACAGGGAAGGCTGGCTACACCTTC
V: TRBV19; J: TRBJ2-2; D: TRBD1; size: -; CDR3: CASGQGAGELFF; DNA: TGTGCCAGTGGACAGGGTGCCGGGGAGCTGTTTTTT
V: TRBV5-6; J: TRBJ2-3; D: -; size: -; CDR3: CASSSVGGASDTQYF; DNA: TGTGCCAGCAGCTCAGTAGGCGGGGCAAGCGATACGCAGTATTTT
V: TRBV7-9; J: TRBJ2-1; D: TRBD2; size: -; CDR3: CASSRFGGDNEQFF; DNA: TGTGCCAGCAGCCGATTTGGGGGGGACAATGAGCAGTTCTTC
V: TRBV9; J: TRBJ2-5; D: TRBD1; size: once; CDR3: CASSAGAGGETQYF; DNA: TGTGCCAGCAGCGCTGGGGCAGGGGGCGAGACCCAGTACTTC
V: TRBV6-5; J: TRBJ2-1; D: TRBD2; size: -; CDR3: CASSSPGTSGIQQFF; DNA: TGTGCCAGCAGCTCCCCGGGGACTAGCGGTATACAGCAGTTCTTC
V: TRBV10-3; J: TRBJ2-3; D: -; size: -; CDR3: CAISESGGTSDTQYF; DNA: TGTGCCATCAGTGAGTCAGGCGGGACCTCAGATACGCAGTATTTT
V: TRBV6-5; J: TRBJ1-1; D: -; size: few; CDR3: CASRERQSEAFF; DNA: TGTGCCAGCAGGGAAAGACAGTCTGAAGCTTTCTTT
V: TRBV7-2; J: TRBJ2-2; D: -; size: -; CDR3: CASSPRDLNTGELFF; DNA: TGTGCCAGCAGCCCCCGGGACTTGAACACCGGGGAGCTGTTTTTT
V: TRBV30; J: TRBJ1-2; D: -; size: -; CDR3: CAWSTVDSYGYTF; DNA: TGTGCCTGGAGCACAGTGGATTCCTATGGCTACACCTTC
V: TRBV30; J: TRBJ1-5; D: -; size: -; CDR3: CAWSEEGNQPQHF; DNA: TGTGCCTGGAGCGAGGAAGGCAATCAGCCCCAGCATTTT
V: TRBV14; J: TRBJ2-1; D: -; size: few; CDR3: CASSPGWIRRNPGNEQFF; DNA: TGTGCCAGCAGCCCAGGTTGGATTAGGAGGAATCCTGGGAATGAGCAGTTCTTC